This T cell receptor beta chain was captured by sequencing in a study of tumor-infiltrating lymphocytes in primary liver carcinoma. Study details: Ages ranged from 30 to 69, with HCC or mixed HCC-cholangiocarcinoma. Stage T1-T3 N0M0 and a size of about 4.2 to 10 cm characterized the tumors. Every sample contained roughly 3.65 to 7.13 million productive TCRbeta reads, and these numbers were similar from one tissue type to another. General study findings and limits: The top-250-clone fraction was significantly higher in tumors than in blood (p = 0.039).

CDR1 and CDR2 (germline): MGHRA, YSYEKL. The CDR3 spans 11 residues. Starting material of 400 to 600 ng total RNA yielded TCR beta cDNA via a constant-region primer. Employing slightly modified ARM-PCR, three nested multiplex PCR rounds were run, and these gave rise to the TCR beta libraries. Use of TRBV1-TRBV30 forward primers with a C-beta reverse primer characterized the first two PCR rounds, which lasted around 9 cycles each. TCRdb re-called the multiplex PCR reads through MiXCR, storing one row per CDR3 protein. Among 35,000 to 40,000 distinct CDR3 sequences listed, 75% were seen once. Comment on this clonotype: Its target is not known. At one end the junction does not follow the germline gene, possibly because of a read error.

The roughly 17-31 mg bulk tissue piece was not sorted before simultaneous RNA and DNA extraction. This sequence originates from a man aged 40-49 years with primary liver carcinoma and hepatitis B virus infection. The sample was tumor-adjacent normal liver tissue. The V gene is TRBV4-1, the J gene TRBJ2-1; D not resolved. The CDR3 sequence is CASGQDYEEVF. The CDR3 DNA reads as TGCGCCAGCGGCCAAGATTACGAAGAGGTCTTC.